This T cell receptor beta chain emerged from a study of CD8 T cells in Susac syndrome. Study in general: Sequencing included Susac syndrome patients, roughly six of them with active disease and roughly eight in remission.

RNA in amounts of roughly 0.5 to 1 ug was reverse transcribed with random hexamers. The immunoSEQ assay covered 54 Vbeta and 13 Jbeta segments for CDR3. Each CDR3 protein gets one entry after TCRdb re-called the immunoSEQ multiplex PCR reads with MiXCR. This sample has approximately 210,000 distinct CDR3 sequences, with about 95% found just once. About this clonotype: Antigen unknown.

The Susac syndrome patients fit the recently defined diagnostic criteria for definite or probable disease. Study-wide points: Expansion of clones was not seen in the CD4+ T cell repertoires of Susac syndrome.

Germline CDR1 and CDR2: SGHTA and FQGNSA. The CDR3 contains 15 residues. V was clipped by 5 bases and J by 8 bases; unmatched bases: 8. The material sequenced was CD4+ T cells from PBMCs. This sequence originates from a human donor with Susac syndrome. The V call is TRBV7-2, the J call TRBJ1-4; 10 bases agree with TRBD1. CDR3 in amino acids: CASSARQGAQEKLFF. In nucleotides, the CDR3 is TGTGCCAGCAGCGCGCGACAGGGGGCGCAGGAAAAACTGTTTTTT.